Below, 21 T cell receptor beta chains from the same sample are listed, as sequenced in a study of T cells in narcolepsy (dated by TCRdb to 2017 to 2018). The method was the immunoSEQ multiplex PCR assay. TCRdb retrieved this table from immuneACCESS and kept in-frame rearrangements only. Not all clones are present; in checked studies, unresolved V genes account for under half, and no reason is known for the remainder. The sample includes about 32,000 clones, with around four fifths observed a single time. Clones ranked in the top ten supply about 0.64% of the sample. The sample consisted of memory (CD45RA-) CD4+ T cells from blood. This specimen's cell subset or site label, per the study, means: memory T cells sorted ex vivo from peripheral blood. The receptors here all came from a human donor in good health.

V is TRBV6-5 and J is TRBJ1-5; 7 bases are shared with TRBD1. CDR1 MNHEY and CDR2 SVGAGI come from the germline V gene. The CDR3 runs 14 residues. The junction had 8 bases not matched to a gene; V was cut back by 5 bases and J by 7 bases. The CDR3 is CASSTEGGVQPQHF. CDR3 nucleotide sequence: TGTGCCAGCAGTACTGAAGGGGGCGTGCAGCCCCAGCATTTT.

The rearrangement links TRBV6-5 to TRBJ1-2; D perhaps matches TRBD1 (5 bases). The length of the CDR3 is 13 residues. Trimming removed 0 bases from V and 6 bases from J, with 8 bases in between. Germline CDR1 and CDR2: MNHEY and SVGAGI. The CDR3 spells CASSYSRGDGYTF. The CDR3 DNA reads as TGTGCCAGCAGTTACTCGAGGGGAGATGGCTACACCTTC.

The chain has TRBV27 and TRBJ1-2; tentatively, D is TRBD1 (5 bases). Germline CDR1 is MNHEY and CDR2 is SMNVEV (reference sequence). Trimming removed 0 bases from V and 8 bases from J, with 13 bases in between. The CDR3 totals 14 residues. The CDR3 reads CASSLSSQGYGYTF. DNA of the CDR3: TGTGCCAGCAGTTTATCGAGCCAGGGCTACGGCTACACCTTC.

This sequence joins TRBV28 and TRBJ1-1; perhaps TRBD1 as D (6 bases). Germline assignment: CDR1 MDHEN and CDR2 SYDVKM. Trimming pared 7 bases from V and 1 base from J, leaving 13 bases between. The CDR3 has 14 amino acids. CDR3 nucleotide sequence: TGTGCCAGCACCAAACCGGGACAGAACACTGAAGCTTTCTTT. Protein: CASTKPGQNTEAFF.

The chain combines TRBV19 with TRBJ2-1; weak D call: TRBD1 (5 bases). Trimming pared 8 bases from V and 7 bases from J, leaving 24 bases between. The germline gives CDR1 LNHDA, CDR2 SQIVND (reference sequence). The CDR3 is 16 amino acids. The CDR3 bases are TGTGCCAGTGGTGCCGGGCACCTCAGGGTAGGTAATGAGCAGTTCTTC. Its translation: CASGAGHLRVGNEQFF. The full variable domain, its missing parts supplied by reference TRBV19 and TRBJ2-1, is DGGITQSPKYLFRKEGQNVTLSCEQNLNHDAMYWYRQDPGQGLRLIYYSQIVNDFQKGDIAEGYSVSREKKESFPLTVTSAQKNPTAFYLCASGAGHLRVGNEQFFGPGTRLTVL.

This clone was seen just once. The chain employs TRBV5-1 and TRBJ1-1; D remains ambiguous. The V end was cut by 2 bases, the J end by 1 base, with 12 bases between. This CDR3 contains 15 residues. Germline lookup yields CDR1 SGHRS and CDR2 YFSETQ. CDR3 amino acids: CASSLVQGSNTEAFF. For the CDR3, the DNA is TGCGCCAGCAGCTTAGTACAAGGATCGAACACTGAAGCTTTCTTT.

The rearrangement uses TRBV6-1 and TRBJ1-2; TRBD1 matches 12 bases. Germline lookup yields CDR1 MNHNS and CDR2 SASEGT. The CDR3 length is 16 residues. J gave up 8 bases and V 3 bases, and 10 bases lay outside the gene matches. CDR3 sequence reads: CASSDEGQGAPRGYTF. In DNA form, the CDR3 reads TGTGCCAGCAGTGACGAGGGACAGGGGGCACCCAGGGGCTACACCTTC.

V and J are TRBV5-8 and TRBJ2-3, with TRBD2 identical over 11 bases. Germline values: CDR1 SGHTS, CDR2 YDEGEE. The CDR3 runs 15 residues. J was trimmed by 6 bases and V by 4 bases; bases with no gene match: 7. In DNA, the CDR3 is TGTGCCAGCAGCCCATTCGGGACTAGCGGCGATACGCAGTATTTT. It codes for CASSPFGTSGDTQYF. The full variable domain, completed using reference TRBV5-8 and TRBJ2-3, is EAGVTQSPTHLIKTRGQQATLRCSPISGHTSVYWYQQALGLGLQFLLWYDEGEERNRGNFPPRFSGRQFPNYSSELNVNALELEDSALYLCASSPFGTSGDTQYFGPGTRLTVL.

This clone was detected a few times. The chain is built from TRBV14 and TRBJ2-7; D ambiguous. This CDR3 is built from 11 residues. Trimming cost V 3 bases and J 7 bases, with 7 bases left between them. Germline V CDR1 and CDR2: SGHDN, FVKESK. The CDR3 nucleotides read TGTGCCAGCAGCCATGCGTCGGAGCAGTACTTC. Translating gives CASSHASEQYF.

The chain uses TRBV4-3 and TRBJ1-2, with 7 bases matching TRBD1. Germline V gene sequence: CDR1 LGHNA, CDR2 YSLEER. V lost 4 bases, J lost 4 bases, and 3 bases stayed unmatched. This CDR3 spans 13 amino acids. DNA of the CDR3: TGCGCCAGCAGCCGGGGACAGCTCTATGGCTACACCTTC. Its translation is CASSRGQLYGYTF.

Notes on this clone: This specimen includes other DNA sequences encoding the same CDR3. The genes are TRBV5-6 and TRBJ1-3, with D unresolved. The CDR3 extends over 13 amino acids. Germline CDR1 and CDR2: SGHDT and YYEEEE. Trimming shortened V by 0 bases and J by 4 bases, and 5 bases separated the two germline ends. The CDR3 loop reads CASSLVWGNTIYF. CDR3 nucleotide sequence: TGTGCCAGCAGCTTGGTGTGGGGAAACACCATATATTTT.

The chain combines TRBV4-1 with TRBJ2-4; D unresolved. Looked up from germline, CDR1 is MGHRA and CDR2 is YSYEKL. CDR3 length: 16 residues. V was shortened by 1 base and J by 0 bases, with 10 bases between the two germline ends. The CDR3 here is CASSQGSDLAKNIQYF. CDR3 nucleotides: TGCGCCAGCAGCCAAGGGAGCGATCTAGCCAAAAACATTCAGTACTTC.

This rearrangement joins TRBV5-1 to TRBJ1-4; 9 nucleotides line up with TRBD1. This CDR3 is 16 amino acids long. Germline V lookup: CDR1 SGHRS, CDR2 YFSETQ. With V trimmed by 4 bases and J by 4 bases, 8 bases remained unmatched. CDR3 protein: CASSPGQGGGNEKLFF. The CDR3 DNA sequence: TGCGCCAGCAGCCCGGGACAGGGAGGGGGTAATGAAAAACTGTTTTTT. Full variable domain (outside the CDR3, taken from reference TRBV5-1 and TRBJ1-4): KAGVTQTPRYLIKTRGQQVTLSCSPISGHRSVSWYQQTPGQGLQFLFEYFSETQRNKGNFPGRFSGRQFSNSRSEMNVSTLELGDSALYLCASSPGQGGGNEKLFFGSGTQLSVL.

V gene TRBV6-5 combines with J gene TRBJ2-1; unclear D gene. The CDR3 totals 14 residues. V lost 4 bases, J lost 7 bases, and 14 bases lay in between. CDR1 is MNHEY and CDR2 is SVGAGI in the germline V gene. The CDR3 bases are TGTGCCAGCAGTTTCACCGGCGGATTAAATGAGCAGTTCTTC. Translation gives CASSFTGGLNEQFF.

The rearrangement uses TRBV11-2 and TRBJ1-1; D is uncertain. CDR3 length equals 13 residues. Germline V gives CDR1 SGHAT, CDR2 FQNNGV. Trimming cost V 1 base and J 11 bases, with 14 bases left between them. In DNA, the CDR3 is TGTGCCAGCAGCTTAGTGGCGGGTATGGTGGCTTTCTTT. It is translated as CASSLVAGMVAFF.

The V and J genes are TRBV11-2 and TRBJ2-7; possible D gene TRBD2, 5 bases. In germline, CDR1 is SGHAT, CDR2 FQNNGV. The ends were cut back, 0 bases at V and 7 bases at J, with 16 bases in the middle. The CDR3 is 15 residues long. CDR3 in DNA: TGTGCCAGCAGCTTAGATCAGTTGAGGGTGGTGGAGCAGTACTTC. This gives the protein CASSLDQLRVVEQYF.

About this clone itself: An end of the junction does not agree with germline; a read error may underlie this. The rearrangement uses TRBV20-1 and TRBJ1-2; tentative D call: TRBD1 (5 bases). The CDR3 is made up of 8 amino acids. CDR1 is DFQATT and CDR2 is SNEGSKA in the germline V gene (reference sequence). The DNA of the CDR3 is TGCAGTGCTGGGACCCAGGTCTTC. Encoded protein: CSAGTQVF.

The chain is built from TRBV11-3 and TRBJ2-2, with 8 positions matching TRBD1. V was clipped by 1 base and J by 3 bases; unmatched bases: 7. The germline V gene encodes CDR1 SGHNT and CDR2 YENEEA. The CDR3 runs to 17 residues. The CDR3 is CASSLGGQGSHTGELFF. The CDR3 bases are TGTGCCAGCAGCTTAGGCGGACAGGGTTCGCACACCGGGGAGCTGTTTTTT.

This clone was detected once. The rearrangement joins TRBV18 to TRBJ1-1; D gene ambiguous. Germline CDR1 is KGHSH and CDR2 is LQKENI. CDR3 length equals 14 residues. Trimming cost V 1 base and J 1 base, with 7 bases left between them. The CDR3 sequence is CASSPQTGNTEAFF. CDR3 DNA: TGTGCCAGCTCACCACAGACCGGGAACACTGAAGCTTTCTTT.

The chain links TRBV2 to TRBJ1-6, with TRBD1 matching 10 bases. This CDR3 region has 14 residues. J gave up 6 bases and V 6 bases, and 2 bases lay outside the gene matches. The germline CDR1 and CDR2 sequences are SNHLY and FYNNEI. CDR3 DNA sequence: TGTGCCAGCAGGGGACAGGGGTCTAATTCACCCCTCCACTTT. Translated, it gives CASRGQGSNSPLHF.

V usage is TRBV7-6 and J usage is TRBJ2-3; weak D call: TRBD2 (5 bases). The CDR3 extends over 13 amino acids. V shed 3 bases and J shed 6 bases, with 10 bases lying between them. Per the germline V gene, CDR1 is SGHVS and CDR2 is FNYEAQ. This CDR3 reads CASSFGTGDTQYF. The CDR3, as DNA: TGTGCCAGCAGCTTTGGCACGGGGGATACGCAGTATTTT.